This TCR beta chain derives from a study of blood T cell repertoires in COVID-19. About the research overall: Material from acute and convalescent COVID-19 was sourced from the United States, Italy and Spain. PBMCs, B-cell-depleted T cells, or T cells were the source of the cDNA or gDNA that made up the material.

As handled by the study authors: Estimation of nucleated cell counts relied on the amplification of reference gene primers. Produced via immunoSEQ multiplex PCR; TCRdb's table is partial and in-frame only. The DNA was the basis for D and trimming; V, J and clone size are from that table. The table records 80,000 to 100,000 clones, 81% of them present only once. CDR1 SEHNR and CDR2 FQNEAQ come from the germline V gene (reference sequence). This CDR3 region has 18 residues. The ends lost 5 bases at V and 5 bases at J; junction bases unmatched: 17. Material for sequencing was peripheral blood. This sequence joins TRBV7-9 and TRBJ1-1, with 10 bases that match TRBD1. This TCR was recovered from a man aged 60-69 years with acute or convalescent COVID-19. In DNA form, the CDR3 reads TGTGCCAGCAGCATAGGGGGCTGGGGACAGGGGTTAGGGACTGAAGCTTTCTTT. It codes for CASSIGGWGQGLGTEAFF.